This TCR beta chain comes out of a study of cytomegalovirus exposure and HLA in healthy donors (dated by TCRdb to about 2017). Regarding the research as a whole: According to an earlier analysis of a few hundred of the donors, about 179 million T cells yielded roughly 110 million unique TCR beta sequences and more than 250 Gb of sequence data. An early release covering roughly 580 HLA-typed donors comprised approximately 300 gigabases of sequencing data and 85 million to 100 million unique TCR sequences. Of the roughly 400 genotyped donors, around 81% fell in the genetic ancestry cluster associated with self-reported Caucasian donors. The aim of the study was to test whether cataloging public T cell receptors could identify signatures of past pathogen exposure. The study profiled the T cell repertoires of more than 500 subjects by immunosequencing and related them to cytomegalovirus serostatus. In addition to the first cohort of 650 to 750 subjects, a separate validation cohort of some 120 different subjects was used. To predict cytomegalovirus infection status, the study combined high-throughput TCR immunosequencing, statistical association of individual TCRs with disease status, and machine learning. To study patterns of TCR occurrence, a later analysis re-analyzed previously published TCR beta repertoires from 666 donors and added high-resolution HLA genotyping. In the later analysis, no new phenotypic data were used to find candidate immune exposures; instead, reliance was placed on TCR beta sequences and their occurrence across donors. In an earlier analysis of 587 of the donors, high-throughput TCR beta sequencing was used to judge whether each TCR beta V gene segment behaved as functional or pseudogenic. Alongside the repertoire data, information on donor age, sex, ethnicity and CMV serostatus was compiled. A later genetic analysis took genome-wide SNP genotypes for 398 of the 666 donors and used that subset as a discovery cohort. Every discovery cohort repertoire had been produced on one sequencing platform. HLA typing included class I and class II loci at four-digit resolution. The number of donors typed differed by locus, with 629-630 for A, B, C, DRB1 and DQB1, more than 500 for DQA1, 600 to 610 for DPA1, and over 400 for DPB1. Roughly five DR-DQ haplotypes were treated as single units for association and clustering because of strong linkage in the cohort. Among 398 genotyped donors of the cohort, an average of around 250,000 unique TCR beta nucleotide sequences was sequenced per donor, of which about 19% were non-productive. Study-wide conclusions, independent of this receptor: Compared with the roughly 720-donor mean, donors in an Asian-associated ancestry cluster had fewer N-insertions in productive TCRs, according to a later genetic analysis. A further reported finding was that TCR beta sequences accurately predicted the HLA-A and HLA-B alleles for most subjects in the first cohort. Specific HLA alleles were associated with about 17,000 TCR beta sequences at a false discovery rate of 0.05 in a later analysis. Because HLA typing was unavailable for some donors at each locus, only the typed subset was used in association tests. The classifier was reported to diagnose cytomegalovirus status with high specificity and sensitivity in both the original cohort and the validation cohort. In an earlier analysis of 587 of the donors, most TCR beta V segments appeared in productive rearrangements about 87% or about 30% of the time, broadly matching IMGT annotations. In vitro tests confirmed that three of the cytomegalovirus-associated TCR beta chains recognize cytomegalovirus antigens. In the study, roughly 160 TCR beta chains were listed as associated with cytomegalovirus. Most CMV-associated TCR beta chains appeared to be HLA-restricted in a later analysis, and the HLA associations seemed to be driven largely by CMV exposure. The cohort was sequenced for TCR beta chains only, and without alpha or paired-chain data the features that could be detected were limited. Because the 87-base-pair reads could not distinguish some IMGT-functional V segments, including TRBV6-2 and TRBV6-3, those segments were excluded. In a later analysis, TCR association rates were found to vary across HLA loci, with the most associated TCRs seen for DRB1 alleles and the fewest for HLA-C alleles. A later analysis reported that several top co-occurrence clusters appeared linked to parvovirus B19, influenza, CMV and Epstein-Barr virus. Because counts were too low, seventeen rarely observed V segments, including chromosome 9 orphons, were excluded from the earlier analysis of some 590 of the donors. A later analysis found that HLA-associated TCR beta chains were more clonally expanded and had lower generation probabilities than equally common non-associated chains. Most TCR sequences were observed very rarely across donors, whereas some public TCRs were present in many individuals. CMV serostatus was the only immune exposure information available for the cohort. A group of highly shared sequence variants was considered likely to be a technical artifact of the sequencing pipeline. When HLA alleles, especially DR and DQ, strongly co-occurred, TCR associations were difficult to assign to individual alleles. An association between a missense DCLRE1C variant and V-gene and J-gene trimming of TCR beta chains was found in a later genetic analysis and replicated in an independent cohort. Roughly uniform sequencing depth across donors was assumed in presence/absence analyses, although this assumption may not hold. Linkage disequilibrium might explain the correlated functional status among segregating V segments, but an unknown experimental factor could not be excluded. According to the authors, the approach could potentially be generalized to other disease states and immunological phenotypes.

CDR1 and CDR2 are drawn from the germline V gene: ENHRY, SYGVKD. Ends trimmed: V by 6 bases, J by 3 bases; bases unmatched to a gene: 6. From the cysteine up to the phenylalanine, the CDR3 has a length of 14 residues. Here the CDR3 DNA is all that survives: 42 bases in frame from base 1. The cohort consisted of 600 to 700 healthy bone marrow donors. All cohort members were sampled while nominally healthy, although unrecorded immune exposures were likely present. The donor tested CMV seronegative, placing the donor among the 350 to 400 seronegative members of the cohort. Each donor provided a peripheral blood sample, and peripheral blood mononuclear cells were used for TCR beta sequencing. Genomic DNA was extracted from the blood cell samples with the Qiagen DNeasy Blood Extraction Kit. The protocol used for the library was the immunoSEQ multiplex PCR assay. For the multiplex PCR, a mixture combining 60 forward primers for TCR Vbeta segments and 13 reverse primers for TCR Jbeta segments was used. The CDR3 region of rearranged TCR beta genes was amplified from genomic DNA with a multiplex PCR assay. Amplified TCR beta libraries were sequenced as 87-base-pair reads on the Illumina HiSeq System. Concerning the study's data processing: Across the 700 or so repertoires, a later analysis counted 80 million or so unique TCR beta chains, roughly 11 million of which were shared by at least two donors. A nearest-neighbor algorithm error-corrected the raw reads and collapsed the reads into unique sequences, merging closely related sequences to remove PCR and sequencing errors. CDR3 sequences were aligned to IMGT reference sequences to assign V, D and J gene segments. For a sequence to be retained, a match of at least six nucleotides was required to both a V gene segment and a J gene segment. A rearrangement counted as productive if the CDR3 had no stop codons and remained in frame with V and J, and every other rearrangement counted as non-productive. CDR3 was defined by IMGT convention, running from the second conserved V-encoded cysteine to the conserved J-encoded phenylalanine. The earlier analysis of 587 of the donors excluded sequences that lacked an unambiguous match to a single V gene segment. An earlier analysis of about 590 of the donors classified V segments as functional when productive rearrangements were above 56.7% and as segregating when the standard deviation between donors was above 5%. A statistical classification framework was developed to diagnose cytomegalovirus status using the catalog of TCR beta chain sequences. V and J gene assignment, in a later analysis, came from comparing TCR nucleotide sequences with IMGT/GENE-DB human TR gene sequences. A later analysis assigned CDR3 sequences and most-parsimonious VDJ recombination scenarios with the TCRdist pipeline. In a later analysis, every TCR beta chain was defined by the combination of its CDR3 amino acid sequence and its V-gene family, and reads without a unique V-gene family were dropped. In a later analysis, several hundred highly shared, low-generation-probability nucleotide sequences were removed to address suspected cross-contamination and a sequencing artifact. In a later analysis, a clonal expansion index for each public chain was calculated from normalized within-repertoire ranks of inferred template counts. Generation probabilities in a later analysis came from a VDJ recombination model fitted to out-of-frame rearrangements, and those results were checked against IGoR. In a later analysis, hypergeometric tests were used to score TCR-TCR, TCR-HLA and TCR-CMV co-occurrence, with a repertoire-size bias correction applied to TCR pairs. False discovery rates were estimated in a later analysis by permuting HLA or CMV assignments 20 times. A later analysis grouped co-occurring TCRs with DBSCAN, adding TCRdist sequence similarity when clustering within HLA-allele-positive subsets. For co-occurrence clustering, repertoires with fewer than 30,000 or more than 120,000 public chains were excluded, along with roughly 5 repertoires with anomalous nucleotide sharing. The table was pulled from immuneACCESS by TCRdb, which kept in-frame rearrangements only. Such tables lose some clones; where checked, under half of the loss comes from unresolved V genes, and the rest has no known cause. For V, J and clone size, that table is used; D and trimming come from the DNA. The sample data list about 220,000 clones, and more than 65% of these were observed just once. Of the sample, 1.8% falls within the top ten clones.

Regarding this clone: The antigen it binds to is not known. Per-base quality was not reported, and no clone a single base away is much larger than it.

Here the chain combines TRBV10-3 and TRBJ2-7; 9 bases in the middle match TRBD2. The clonotype originates from a woman in her twenties or thirties in good health and CMV-seronegative. The sample was PBMCs. DNA sequence: TGTGCCATCAGGGCGACGACTAGCGGCTACGAGCAGTACTTC. It translates as CAIRATTSGYEQYF.